These 8 T cell receptor beta chains were sequenced from one sample in a study of response to subunit inactivated influenza vaccine. TCRdb recomputed calls from the RT-PCR reads with MiXCR, one row per CDR3 protein. The sample has 300,000 to 350,000 distinct CDR3 sequences, around a fifth seen once. The input for sequencing was PBMCs from blood, taken less than 22 months after vaccination. The origin of the receptors is a man between 50 and 70 years old who received an inactivated influenza vaccine.

CDR3 region: CASSLGDQGYVHEQYF. The DNA of the CDR3 is TGCGCCAGCAGCTTGGGCGATCAGGGGTACGTCCACGAGCAGTACTTC. The chain recombines TRBV5-1 with TRBJ2-7; D is perhaps TRBD1 (6 bases). This CDR3 is 16 amino acids long. V lost 0 bases, J lost 5 bases, and 18 bases lay in between. Germline V lookup: CDR1 SGHRS, CDR2 YFSETQ.

CDR3 nucleotides: TGTGCCAGCAGCTTTCCTGCCCTGAACTATGGCTACACCTTC. Translating it yields CASSFPALNYGYTF. This rearrangement joins TRBV7-9 to TRBJ1-2, with D uncertain. V lost 3 bases and J 2 bases, leaving 10 bases between the germline ends. The CDR3 loop spans 14 amino acids. Looked up from germline, CDR1 is SEHNR and CDR2 is FQNEAQ (reference sequence).

This clonotype was counted between two and nine times. The chain has TRBV20-1 and TRBJ2-2; 14 bases line up with TRBD2. The germline V gene has CDR1 DFQATT and CDR2 SNEGSKA (reference sequence). There are 18 residues in the CDR3. V was clipped by 4 bases and J by 0 bases; unmatched bases: 7. CDR3 in amino acids: CSAKDRTSGGSNTGELFF. The DNA for the CDR3 is TGCAGTGCTAAGGATCGGACTAGCGGGGGGTCGAACACCGGGGAGCTGTTTTTT.

The gene calls are TRBV20-1 and TRBJ2-1; D ambiguous. Trimming cost V 3 bases and J 3 bases, with 9 bases left between them. The CDR3 totals 13 residues. Germline assignment: CDR1 DFQATT and CDR2 SNEGSKA (reference sequence). CDR3 region: CSASLLSYNEQFF. The CDR3 DNA reads TGCAGTGCTAGTCTTTTGAGCTACAATGAGCAGTTCTTC.

This rearrangement joins TRBV5-5 to TRBJ1-1; D call uncertain. V was clipped by 0 bases and J by 2 bases, with 8 bases between them. Looked up from germline, CDR1 is SGHKS and CDR2 is YYEKEE (reference sequence). The CDR3 has 14 residues. The CDR3 region is CASSLAFPNTEAFF. CDR3 sequence (DNA): TGTGCCAGCAGCTTGGCCTTTCCCAACACTGAAGCTTTCTTT.

The chain joins TRBV28 to TRBJ1-2; 7 bases match TRBD1. Germline V gene sequence: CDR1 MDHEN, CDR2 SYDVKM. Trimming took 5 bases from V and 8 from J; bases not matched to a gene: 14. There are 15 residues in the CDR3. CDR3 loop: CASSRMGTGASGYTF. CDR3 DNA: TGTGCCAGCAGTCGCATGGGTACAGGGGCAAGCGGCTACACCTTC.

The genes are TRBV7-8 and TRBJ2-1, with TRBD2 identical over 8 bases. This CDR3 spans 15 amino acids. The ends lost 1 base at V and 5 bases at J; junction bases unmatched: 4. The germline V gene encodes CDR1 SGHVS and CDR2 FQNEAQ. CDR3 in DNA: TGTGCCAGCAGCTTAGAAACTAGCGGCAACAATGAGCAGTTCTTC. The encoded protein is CASSLETSGNNEQFF.

This clonotype was seen repeatedly, ten times or more. In DNA form, the CDR3 reads TGCAGTGCTAGAGGGCAGGAGTATGGCTACACCTTC. Translated, it gives CSARGQEYGYTF. This chain joins TRBV20-1 and TRBJ1-2; D is unresolved. This CDR3 spans 12 amino acids. Germline-derived CDR1 and CDR2 are DFQATT and SNEGSKA (reference sequence). Trimming cost V 1 base and J 5 bases, with 8 bases left between them.